The rows below give T cell receptor beta chains drawn from one sample of a study of blood T cell repertoires in COVID-19. The data were produced by immunoSEQ multiplex PCR, yet TCRdb's version contains in-frame clones alone and is incomplete. The table records about 81,000 clones, over 75% of them present only once. The sequencing input was peripheral blood. Receptor source: a man in his 70s with acute or convalescent COVID-19. The CDR3 runs from the conserved cysteine through the conserved F or W. The D gene is left open where the match is weak.

J gene: TRBJ2-2; D gene: TRBD2; V gene: TRBV18; CDR3 DNA: TGTGCCAGCTCACCCGCGCGGGGGACTAACACCGGGGAGCTGTTTTTT; CDR3 protein: CASSPARGTNTGELFF
J gene: TRBJ2-6; D gene: TRBD1; V gene: TRBV27; CDR3 DNA: TGTGCCAGCAGTTTGGGACAGGGAGTCCCTGGGGCCAACGTCCTGACTTTC; CDR3 protein: CASSLGQGVPGANVLTF
J gene: TRBJ2-1; D gene: .; V gene: TRBV2; CDR3 DNA: TGTGCCAGCAGGGGGGGCAGGGGGAGCGGCAATGAGCAGTTCTTC; CDR3 protein: CASRGGRGSGNEQFF
J gene: TRBJ1-5; D gene: .; V gene: TRBV7-2; CDR3 DNA: TGTGCCAGCAGCTTAGTGGGGGGAGGGGGCAATCAGCCCCAGCATTTT; CDR3 protein: CASSLVGGGGNQPQHF
J gene: TRBJ1-2; D gene: .; V gene: TRBV30; CDR3 DNA: TGTGCCTGGAGTTTGGTCGGAGCTAACTATGGCTACACCTTC; CDR3 protein: CAWSLVGANYGYTF
J gene: TRBJ2-1; D gene: .; V gene: TRBV5-1; CDR3 DNA: TGCGCCAGCAAATCCTTGACGGCGGCGTACAATGAGCAGTTCTTC; CDR3 protein: CASKSLTAAYNEQFF
J gene: TRBJ2-1; D gene: TRBD2; V gene: TRBV5-1; CDR3 DNA: TGCGCCAGTAGAGGACTAGCGGCCAATGAGCAGTTCTTC; CDR3 protein: CASRGLAANEQFF
J gene: TRBJ2-3; D gene: .; V gene: TRBV7-9; CDR3 DNA: TGTGCCAGCAGCCAGTCTGGGGAGCGGACAGATACGCAGTATTTT; CDR3 protein: CASSQSGERTDTQYF
J gene: TRBJ1-4; D gene: TRBD1; V gene: TRBV2; CDR3 DNA: TGTGCCGACAGGGAAGGGACTGCCGAAAAACTGTTTTTT; CDR3 protein: CADREGTAEKLFF
J gene: TRBJ1-6; D gene: .; V gene: TRBV15; CDR3 DNA: TGTGCCACCAGCAACCCCGGGGAGGGGCGGTCACCCCTCCACTTT; CDR3 protein: CATSNPGEGRSPLHF
J gene: TRBJ2-7; D gene: TRBD2; V gene: TRBV6-5; CDR3 DNA: TGTGCCAGCAGCGGACTAGCGAGGGAGCAGTACTTC; CDR3 protein: CASSGLAREQYF
J gene: TRBJ2-1; D gene: .; V gene: TRBV28; CDR3 DNA: TGTGCCAGCAGTTTCCCCGACGGGAGACCATACAATGAGCAGTTCTTC; CDR3 protein: CASSFPDGRPYNEQFF
J gene: TRBJ2-1; D gene: TRBD2; V gene: TRBV2; CDR3 DNA: TGTGCCAGCAGTGGGACTAGAGGATACAATGAGCAGTTCTTC; CDR3 protein: CASSGTRGYNEQFF
J gene: TRBJ2-3; D gene: .; V gene: TRBV28; CDR3 DNA: TGTGCCAGCAGTCCTCTGGTAGCAGATACGCAGTATTTT; CDR3 protein: CASSPLVADTQYF
J gene: TRBJ2-7; D gene: TRBD2; V gene: TRBV6-1; CDR3 DNA: TGTGCCAGCAGTGAAATGGGGACTAGCACCCCCTACGAGCAGTACTTC; CDR3 protein: CASSEMGTSTPYEQYF